Below, 14 T cell receptor beta chains from the same sample are listed, as sequenced in a study of blood T cell repertoires in COVID-19. Libraries were prepared by immunoSEQ multiplex PCR; TCRdb keeps only in-frame clonotypes and omits some of them. The table shows 50,000 to 65,000 clones, with roughly nine tenths occurring only once. The source material was peripheral blood. The receptor source for this set is a woman aged 55-75 years with active or convalescent COVID-19.

This clone showed up just a few times. The chain carries TRBV6-5 and TRBJ1-1; 9 bases are a match to TRBD1. Germline-derived CDR1 and CDR2 are MNHEY and SVGAGI. Trimming took 5 bases from V and 4 from J; bases not matched to a gene: 5. CDR3 size: 14 residues. The CDR3 loop is CASSQDRGSTEAFF. CDR3 DNA sequence: TGTGCCAGCAGTCAGGACAGGGGCTCCACTGAAGCTTTCTTT.

The rearrangement uses TRBV30 and TRBJ1-5, with a weak D call TRBD1 (6 bases). The CDR3 length is 13 residues. Germline V gene data show CDR1 as GTSNPN and CDR2 as SVGIG (reference sequence). With 3 bases removed from V and 5 bases from J, the gap between germline ends came to 11 bases. This CDR3 is CAWRPDRYQPQHF. The CDR3 DNA reads as TGTGCCTGGAGGCCGGACAGATATCAGCCCCAGCATTTT.

Written as DNA, the CDR3 is TGTGCCAGCAGTCGAACAGGGGATAGCAATCAGCCCCAGCATTTT. Residues: CASSRTGDSNQPQHF. The gene calls are TRBV6-4 and TRBJ1-5; 7 bases are a match to TRBD1. The CDR3 has 15 amino acids. V dropped 5 bases and J dropped 0; count of bases not matched to a gene: 4. Germline CDR1 is MRHNA and CDR2 is SNTAGT.

In this sample, this clone turned up a few times. The gene calls are TRBV2 and TRBJ1-5; 7 bases agree with TRBD1. This CDR3 comprises 12 residues. Germline CDR1 SNHLY, CDR2 FYNNEI. J gave up 10 bases and V 6 bases, and 6 bases lay outside the gene matches. The CDR3 DNA sequence: TGTGCCAGCAGGACAGGGAGTTCCCCCCAGCATTTT. It specifies CASRTGSSPQHF.

The genes are TRBV6-1 and TRBJ2-7, with TRBD1 as a possible D gene (5 bases). The CDR3 totals 12 residues. Germline V gene data show CDR1 as MNHNS and CDR2 as SASEGT. Trimming pared 2 bases from V and 5 bases from J, leaving 7 bases between. The CDR3 loop is CASSERGNEQYF. DNA of the CDR3: TGTGCCAGCAGTGAAAGGGGAAACGAGCAGTACTTC.

The chain links TRBV14 to TRBJ1-5, with 11 bases identical to TRBD1. V shed 4 bases and J 7 bases; nucleotides not matched to a gene: 0. The CDR3 extends over 13 amino acids. Germline CDR1 reads SGHDN; CDR2 reads FVKESK. The DNA of the CDR3 is TGTGCCAGCAGCCGGACAGGGGGCCAGCCCCAGCATTTT. Translated: CASSRTGGQPQHF.

The chain combines TRBV28 with TRBJ2-7, with 7 bases aligning to TRBD2. This CDR3 spans 12 amino acids. Germline trimming cut 8 bases from V and 2 bases from J; bases unmatched to any gene: 3. CDR1 is MDHEN, CDR2 SYDVKM, per germline. For the CDR3, the DNA is TGTGCCAGCGGGGGAGGGGCCTACGAGCAGTACTTC. Residues: CASGGGAYEQYF.

The chain links TRBV30 to TRBJ2-7, with 9 positions matching TRBD2. J was trimmed by 7 bases and V by 3 bases; bases with no gene match: 19. Germline CDR1 is GTSNPN and CDR2 is SVGIG (reference sequence). The CDR3 is 17 residues long. The CDR3 spells CAWSAISGTSSRLEQYF. CDR3 DNA sequence: TGTGCCTGGAGCGCGATTTCCGGGACTAGCTCTCGCTTGGAGCAGTACTTC.

The gene calls are TRBV6-5 and TRBJ2-3, with a tentative D call TRBD2 (6 bases). CDR1 is MNHEY and CDR2 is SVGAGI in the germline V gene. Deletions cut 2 bases from V and 0 bases from J, with 12 bases between. The CDR3 loop spans 16 amino acids. In nucleotides, the CDR3 is TGTGCCAGCAGTTACGTGGCGGGGAGTAGCACAGATACGCAGTATTTT. Its translation is CASSYVAGSSTDTQYF.

This rearrangement joins TRBV7-2 to TRBJ2-1; 7 bases fit TRBD1. This CDR3 region has 15 residues. Looked up from germline, CDR1 is SGHTA and CDR2 is FQGNSA. Unmatched junction bases numbered 5, after V lost 4 bases and J lost 2 bases. The CDR3 DNA is TGTGCCAGCAGCTCCAGACAGGGAACCTACAATGAGCAGTTCTTC. Its translation: CASSSRQGTYNEQFF.

The chain couples TRBV29-1 to TRBJ2-4, with 7 bases lining up with TRBD1. There are 12 residues in the CDR3. Germline CDR1 is SQVTM and CDR2 is ANQGSEA. The ends lost 6 bases at V and 9 bases at J; junction bases unmatched: 8. CDR3 DNA: TGCAGCGTGGCCGACAGGGCCAGCATTCAGTACTTC. Its translation is CSVADRASIQYF. The full variable domain, with the rest looked up from reference TRBV29-1 and TRBJ2-4, is SAVISQKPSRDICQRGTSLTIQCQVDSQVTMMFWYRQQPGQSLTLIATANQGSEATYESGFVIDKFPISRPNLTFSTLTVSNMSPEDSSIYLCSVADRASIQYFGAGTRLSVL.

The rearrangement uses TRBV28 and TRBJ1-5; D perhaps matches TRBD1 (6 bases). CDR3 length equals 14 residues. V was cut by 7 bases and J by 4 bases, with 14 bases left in between. Germline V gives CDR1 MDHEN, CDR2 SYDVKM. The CDR3 is CASTPGTMNQPQHF. The CDR3 DNA sequence: TGTGCCAGCACCCCCGGGACAATGAATCAGCCCCAGCATTTT.

The V call is TRBV28, the J call TRBJ1-6; 11 nucleotides align to TRBD1. This CDR3 comprises 16 residues. The V and J ends lost 3 bases and 10 bases, in that order; junction bases with no gene match: 8. Germline V gene data show CDR1 as MDHEN and CDR2 as SYDVKM. CDR3 nucleotide sequence: TGTGCCAGCAGTTTCTGGTCGGGACAGGGGGTCTCACCCCTCCACTTT. Its protein is CASSFWSGQGVSPLHF. Drawing the rest from reference TRBV28 and TRBJ1-6, the complete variable domain is DVKVTQSSRYLVKRTGEKVFLECVQDMDHENMFWYRQDPGLGLRLIYFSYDVKMKEKGDIPEGYSVSREKKERFSLILESASTNQTSMYLCASSFWSGQGVSPLHFGNGTRLTVT.

The rearrangement uses TRBV10-3 and TRBJ1-2; TRBD1 matches 9 bases. CDR1 is ENHRY, CDR2 SYGVKD, per germline. The CDR3 loop spans 14 amino acids. Losses at the gene ends were 4 bases for V and 8 bases for J; bases not matched to a gene: 8. The CDR3 bases are TGTGCCATCAGTGGGGGACAGGGAAAGAACGGCTACACCTTC. Translation gives CAISGGQGKNGYTF.